This entry describes one TCR beta chain. The antigen is unknown. RNA was extracted with the RNeasy kit, and a quantity of about 0.5 to 1 ug was reverse transcribed using random hexamers. MiXCR was run by TCRdb on the immunoSEQ multiplex PCR reads, yielding one entry per CDR3 protein. The data contain about 140,000 distinct CDR3 sequences, 95% of them seen just once; the ten biggest clones take up about 0.08%. The sample originates from a study of CD8 T cells in Susac syndrome. CDR3 length: 15 residues. J gave up 4 bases and V 3 bases, and 7 bases lay outside the gene matches. Germline V CDR1 and CDR2: MNHEY, SVGAGI. Findings and caveats of the study: In Susac patients, clonal expansion was not detected in CD4+ cells.

Material: CD4+ T cells from PBMCs. The chain joins TRBV6-5 to TRBJ2-7, with TRBD1 identical over 9 bases. The receptor was isolated from a human donor with Susac syndrome. The CDR3 DNA follows: TGTGCCAGCAGTTATTCGGGACAGGGTCGTTACGAGCAGTACTTC. Translated, it gives CASSYSGQGRYEQYF.